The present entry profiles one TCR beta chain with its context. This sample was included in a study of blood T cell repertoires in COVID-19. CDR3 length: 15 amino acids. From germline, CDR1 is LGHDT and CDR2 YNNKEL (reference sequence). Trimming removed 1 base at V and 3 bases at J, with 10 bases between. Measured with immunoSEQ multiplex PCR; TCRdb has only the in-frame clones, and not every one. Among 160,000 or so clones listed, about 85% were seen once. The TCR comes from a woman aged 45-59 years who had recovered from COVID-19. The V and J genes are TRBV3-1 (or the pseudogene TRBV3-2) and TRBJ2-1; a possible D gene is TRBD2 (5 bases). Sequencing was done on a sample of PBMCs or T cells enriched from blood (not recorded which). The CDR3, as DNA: TGTGCCAGCAGCCAAGTGTCGGACTTCTACAATGAGCAGTTCTTC. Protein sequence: CASSQVSDFYNEQFF.